The clone carrying this TCR beta chain was counted a single time. This record belongs to a study of blood T cell repertoires in COVID-19. Looking at the study overall: In each case, the material was cDNA or gDNA derived from T cells, B-cell-depleted T cells, or PBMCs.

Authors' processing steps: Amplification of reference gene primers provided the estimated nucleated cell counts. Here immunoSEQ multiplex PCR was the method, and the copy in TCRdb shows in-frame clones only, minus some. V, J and clone size are taken as reported in that table, and D and trimming were inferred from the DNA itself. The sample has approximately 210,000 clones, 81% seen once; the top ten hold more than 8.5%. CDR1 SGHRS and CDR2 YFSETQ come from the germline V gene. V was clipped by 0 bases and J by 1 base, with 8 bases between them. CDR3 length: 15 residues. The sequence was obtained from a woman between 50 and 59 years old with acute COVID-19. The J gene is TRBJ2-1, the V gene TRBV5-1; D ambiguous. The sequenced material came from PBMCs or T cells enriched from blood (not recorded which). CDR3 sequence: CASSLDAESYNEQFF. The DNA of the CDR3 is TGCGCCAGCAGCTTGGATGCCGAGTCCTACAATGAGCAGTTCTTC.